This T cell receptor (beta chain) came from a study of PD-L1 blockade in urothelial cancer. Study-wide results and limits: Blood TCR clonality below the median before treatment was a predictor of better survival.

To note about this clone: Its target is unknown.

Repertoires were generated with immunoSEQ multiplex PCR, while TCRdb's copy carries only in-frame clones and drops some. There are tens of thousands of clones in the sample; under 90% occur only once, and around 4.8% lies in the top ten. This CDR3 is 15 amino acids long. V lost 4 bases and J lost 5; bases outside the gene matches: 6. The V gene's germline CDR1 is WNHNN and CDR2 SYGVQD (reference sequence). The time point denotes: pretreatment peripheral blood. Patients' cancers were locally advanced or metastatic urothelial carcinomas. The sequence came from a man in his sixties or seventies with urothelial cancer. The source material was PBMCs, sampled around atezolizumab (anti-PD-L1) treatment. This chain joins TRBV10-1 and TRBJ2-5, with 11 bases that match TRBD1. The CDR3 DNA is TGCGCCAGCAGTGGTGGACAGGGGGCGGTGGAGACCCAGTACTTC. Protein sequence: CASSGGQGAVETQYF.